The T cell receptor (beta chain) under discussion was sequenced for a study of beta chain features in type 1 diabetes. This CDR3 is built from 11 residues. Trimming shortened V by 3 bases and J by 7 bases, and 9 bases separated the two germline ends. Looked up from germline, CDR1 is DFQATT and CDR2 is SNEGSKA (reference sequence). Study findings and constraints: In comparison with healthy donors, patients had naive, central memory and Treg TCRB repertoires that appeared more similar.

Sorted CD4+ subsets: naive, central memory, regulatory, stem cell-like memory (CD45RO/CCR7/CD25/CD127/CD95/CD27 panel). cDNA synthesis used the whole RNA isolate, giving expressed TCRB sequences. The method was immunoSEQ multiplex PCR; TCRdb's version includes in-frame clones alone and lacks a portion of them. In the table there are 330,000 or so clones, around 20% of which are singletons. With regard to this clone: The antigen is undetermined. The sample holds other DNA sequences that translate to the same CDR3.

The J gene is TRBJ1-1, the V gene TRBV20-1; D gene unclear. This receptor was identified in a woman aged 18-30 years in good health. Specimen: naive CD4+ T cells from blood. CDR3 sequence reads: CSARRQIEAFF. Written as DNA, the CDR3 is TGCAGTGCTAGGCGGCAGATTGAAGCTTTCTTT.